Presented here are 18 T cell receptor beta chains from one specimen sequenced in a study of control samples from healthy donors and cancer patients. The data were produced by immunoSEQ multiplex PCR, yet TCRdb's version contains in-frame clones alone and is incomplete. The sample yields about 180,000 clones, approximately 92% seen once. The sample was blood. The source of these receptors is a man aged 30-40 years in good health.

J is TRBJ2-1 and V is TRBV5-1; D might be TRBD2 (5 bases). The CDR3 runs 12 residues. The V gene lost 4 bases and the J gene lost 12 bases, with 14 bases spanning the gap. Per the germline V gene, CDR1 is SGHRS and CDR2 is YFSETQ. The CDR3 DNA reads as TGCGCCAGCAGCCCGACCGGAGGAGGGCAGTTCTTC. Its translation: CASSPTGGGQFF.

The chain links TRBV6-4 to TRBJ1-1; 8 bases are shared with TRBD1. Germline assignment: CDR1 MRHNA and CDR2 SNTAGT. The trim removed 2 bases at V and 5 bases at J, leaving 16 bases unmatched. The CDR3 consists of 18 residues. CDR3 residues: CASSDKDRVVPSWTEAFF. The CDR3 nucleotides are TGTGCCAGCAGTGACAAGGACAGGGTAGTCCCCTCGTGGACTGAAGCTTTCTTT.

This sequence joins TRBV2 and TRBJ2-7, with D possibly being TRBD1 or TRBD2 (5 bases each). CDR3 length: 14 residues. The germline V gene encodes CDR1 SNHLY and CDR2 FYNNEI. With 6 bases removed from V and 5 bases from J, the gap between germline ends came to 17 bases. The CDR3 here is CASRPLRGDNEQYF. The CDR3, as DNA: TGTGCCAGCAGGCCTTTGAGGGGTGACAACGAGCAGTACTTC.

J is TRBJ1-1 and V is TRBV11-2; 8 bases fit TRBD1. V was clipped by 5 bases and J by 3 bases; unmatched bases: 20. CDR1 and CDR2 from the germline V gene are SGHAT and FQNNGV. The CDR3 sequence is 19 residues long. The DNA of the CDR3 is TGTGCCAGCAGCACCCAGCAAACCGTGTCCAGGGGGCAGGACACTGAAGCTTTCTTT. This translates into CASSTQQTVSRGQDTEAFF.

The rearrangement joins TRBV5-1 to TRBJ2-1; D is unresolved. The length of the CDR3 is 16 residues. Per the germline V gene, CDR1 is SGHRS and CDR2 is YFSETQ. V was clipped by 0 bases and J by 2 bases, with 12 bases between them. The CDR3 reads CASSLGGYPTYNEQFF. In DNA, the CDR3 is TGCGCCAGCAGCTTGGGTGGCTACCCCACCTACAATGAGCAGTTCTTC.

In its sample, this clone was seen a few times. The rearrangement links TRBV24-1 to TRBJ2-1; possibly TRBD2 for D (5 bases). V lost 0 bases and J 8 bases, leaving 7 bases between the germline ends. CDR1 is KGHDR and CDR2 is SFDVKD in the germline V gene. The CDR3 totals 13 residues. The chain's CDR3 is CATSDLLRDEQFF. For the CDR3, the DNA is TGTGCCACCAGTGATTTGCTGAGGGATGAGCAGTTCTTC.

The chain has TRBV2 and TRBJ1-2; TRBD1 aligns across 10 bases. After removal of 4 bases from V and 1 base from J, the junction contained 9 bases not matched to a gene. This CDR3 has 17 residues. Per germline, CDR1 SNHLY and CDR2 FYNNEI. CDR3 nucleotides: TGTGCCAGCAGTGGGGTTCGGGACAGGGGAAATAACTATGGCTACACCTTC. Translating it yields CASSGVRDRGNNYGYTF.

The chain joins TRBV27 to TRBJ1-1; no reliable D call. Germline V gene lookup returns CDR1 MNHEY and CDR2 SMNVEV (reference sequence). Trimming took 2 bases from V and 0 from J, leaving 4 bases between them. This CDR3 comprises 13 residues. The CDR3 DNA sequence: TGTGCCAGCAGTTTAGGTATGAACACTGAAGCTTTCTTT. This translates into CASSLGMNTEAFF.

This clone came up once. The rearrangement joins TRBV4-3 to TRBJ1-2, with 8 nucleotides matching TRBD1. The germline CDR1 and CDR2 sequences are LGHNA and YSLEER. J was trimmed by 8 bases and V by 4 bases; bases with no gene match: 12. The CDR3 contains 15 residues. Written as DNA, the CDR3 is TGCGCCAGCAGCCCAAAGGACAGGGAGGTCCACGGCTACACCTTC. It codes for CASSPKDREVHGYTF.

J is TRBJ2-5 and V is TRBV7-9; D unresolved. Germline CDR1 is SEHNR and CDR2 is FQNEAQ (reference sequence). V was pared by 1 base and J by 5 bases, with 11 bases between. The CDR3 sequence is 14 residues long. The CDR3 DNA is TGTGCCAGCAGCTTAGGTCCGGGTTTGGAGACCCAGTACTTC. The encoded protein is CASSLGPGLETQYF.

The chain joins TRBV4-3 to TRBJ2-7; 7 bases match TRBD1. Germline trimming cut 0 bases from V and 1 base from J; bases unmatched to any gene: 12. Germline V gene sequence: CDR1 LGHNA, CDR2 YSLEER. CDR3 length equals 18 residues. CDR3 sequence reads: CASSQERRTGTQSYEQYF. Here the CDR3 DNA reads TGCGCCAGCAGCCAAGAAAGGCGGACAGGAACCCAATCCTACGAGCAGTACTTC.

This chain uses TRBV2 with TRBJ1-5, with D possibly being TRBD1 (5 bases). V gave up 10 bases and J gave up 6 bases, with 22 bases separating them. The CDR3 totals 15 residues. Germline CDR1 and CDR2: SNHLY and FYNNEI. CDR3 bases: TGTGCCACTTCCCCCCGGGGGGTGCGGAGTCAGCCCCAGCATTTT. Encoded protein: CATSPRGVRSQPQHF.

The chain couples TRBV28 to TRBJ1-4; tentative D call: TRBD1 (5 bases). Germline CDR1 is MDHEN and CDR2 is SYDVKM. Trimming removed 2 bases at V and 7 bases at J, with 14 bases between. The CDR3 has 15 amino acids. The CDR3 coding sequence is TGTGCCAGCAGTTTACGGAGGGAGAGGGGTGAAAAACTGTTTTTT. Its protein is CASSLRRERGEKLFF.

This clone showed up just a few times. The chain couples TRBV27 to TRBJ1-6; no definite D call. This CDR3 spans 12 amino acids. V lost 5 bases, J lost 6 bases, and 5 bases lay in between. The germline V gene encodes CDR1 MNHEY and CDR2 SMNVEV (reference sequence). Here the CDR3 DNA reads TGTGCCAGCAGTCCCCCTAATTCACCCCTCCACTTT. This codes for CASSPPNSPLHF.

The chain is built from TRBV11-2 and TRBJ2-7, with 10 bases lining up with TRBD1. CDR3 size: 14 residues. The trim removed 7 bases at V and 7 bases at J, leaving 10 bases unmatched. The germline gives CDR1 SGHAT, CDR2 FQNNGV. CDR3 DNA sequence: TGTGCCAGCATCCTCGACAGGGGGCTGGGAGAGCAGTACTTC. Its translation: CASILDRGLGEQYF.

Written as DNA, the CDR3 is TGTGCCAGCAGTTTACGGGCGGGGGGTTGGGGGGCAAACACTGAAGCTTTCTTT. Protein product: CASSLRAGGWGANTEAFF. This rearrangement joins TRBV27 to TRBJ1-1, with D possibly matching TRBD1 (6 bases). This CDR3 is 18 amino acids long. V was cut by 2 bases and J by 2 bases, with 21 bases left in between. Germline assignment: CDR1 MNHEY and CDR2 SMNVEV (reference sequence).

This sequence joins TRBV29-1 and TRBJ2-1; a weak D match, TRBD2 (6 bases). V was clipped by 0 bases and J by 8 bases, with 20 bases between them. Looked up from germline, CDR1 is SQVTM and CDR2 is ANQGSEA. CDR3 length equals 16 residues. The CDR3 DNA follows: TGCAGCGTTGAAGATCGCTTTAAGGGTAGCGGAGATGAGCAGTTCTTC. Encoded protein: CSVEDRFKGSGDEQFF.

This clone was counted a few times. V usage is TRBV27 and J usage is TRBJ2-5, with 11 bases lining up with TRBD2. The J segment lost 1 base and the V segment lost 5 bases, leaving 6 bases of the junction unmatched. Germline CDR1 MNHEY, CDR2 SMNVEV (reference sequence). This CDR3 spans 16 amino acids. In nucleotides, the CDR3 is TGTGCCAGCAGTACCAGACTAGCGGGGTTCCAAGAGACCCAGTACTTC. Amino acid sequence: CASSTRLAGFQETQYF.